The next 9 T cell receptor beta chains were all read from a single sample in a study of vaccination and CD4 T cells after COVID-19. Antigen specificity for these receptors is unknown. This sample's treatment: roughly 11-day PBMC culture with coronavirus spike peptide pools or control peptides (ViraFEST assay). The unexposed donor gave CD4+ T cells before the COVID-19 pandemic (2011-2018). CD4+ T cells that had been cultured provided DNA sequenced with the Oncomine TCR Beta short-read assay. In TCRdb, the PCR reads were re-called with MiXCR into one record per CDR3 protein. The sample holds about 7,200 distinct CDR3 sequences, around a third seen once. The sequenced sample was CD4+ T cells from blood, cultured in vitro. These receptors came from a human donor in good health.

This clonotype was found a few times. The J gene is TRBJ1-1, the V gene TRBV6-1; no clear D gene. This CDR3 has 14 residues. Germline CDR1 MNHNS, CDR2 SASEGT. Trimming cost V 5 bases and J 1 base, with 11 bases left between them. This CDR3 is CASSQVPRNTEAFF. As DNA, the CDR3 is TGTGCCAGCAGTCAAGTCCCCCGGAACACTGAAGCTTTCTTT.

In its sample, this clonotype was seen a few times. This chain joins TRBV2 and TRBJ1-2, with D possibly being TRBD1 (6 bases). Per germline, CDR1 SNHLY and CDR2 FYNNEI. This CDR3 contains 12 residues. V lost 7 bases and J 8 bases, leaving 14 bases between the germline ends. This chain's CDR3 is CASTPGAGGYTF. Here the CDR3 DNA reads TGTGCCAGCACCCCAGGGGCGGGGGGCTACACCTTC.

The chain uses TRBV2 and TRBJ2-5; D not certain. V was pared by 2 bases and J by 6 bases, with 10 bases between. Germline V gene data show CDR1 as SNHLY and CDR2 as FYNNEI. This CDR3 comprises 13 residues. The CDR3 protein is CASSERELKTQYF. CDR3 bases: TGTGCCAGCAGTGAAAGGGAATTAAAGACCCAGTACTTC.

The sample holds a few counts of this clonotype. The CDR3 protein is CASSFTGGDGYTF. The CDR3 region has the DNA TGCGCCAGCAGCTTCACAGGGGGGGATGGCTACACCTTC. V gene TRBV5-1 combines with J gene TRBJ1-2; 8 bases line up with TRBD1. The CDR3 is 13 residues long. Germline-derived CDR1 and CDR2 are SGHRS and YFSETQ. J lost 6 bases, V lost 2 bases, and 3 bases had no gene match.

This clonotype has only a few counts. This chain connects TRBV6-1 to TRBJ1-1; no definite D call. The CDR3 is 11 amino acids. Germline V gene data show CDR1 as MNHNS and CDR2 as SASEGT. V was shortened by 8 bases and J by 7 bases, with 11 bases between the two germline ends. The DNA of the CDR3 is TGTGCCAGCTTAGGGTTCGGTGAAGCTTTCTTT. It is translated as CASLGFGEAFF.

This clonotype was observed a few times. The rearrangement uses TRBV7-2 and TRBJ1-1; TRBD1 matches at 7 bases. The V gene end was trimmed by 1 base and the J gene end by 11 bases; junction bases not matched to a gene: 13. This CDR3 is 15 amino acids long. From germline, CDR1 is SGHTA and CDR2 FQGNSA. The CDR3 bases are TGTGCCAGCAGCTTAGTACAGGGGAGCGGTATAAGGGCTTTCTTT. This codes for CASSLVQGSGIRAFF.

This clonotype counts as medium-sized. The chain has TRBV27 and TRBJ1-2, with D perhaps TRBD1 (5 bases). The V end lost 3 bases, the J end lost 4 bases, and 12 bases lay between the germline ends. CDR3 size: 14 residues. CDR1 and CDR2 (germline): MNHEY, SMNVEV (reference sequence). This CDR3 is CASSLGGMAYGYTF. In DNA, the CDR3 is TGTGCCAGCAGTTTGGGGGGAATGGCCTATGGCTACACCTTC.

CDR3 nucleotide sequence: TGTGCCAGCAGCTTCAAGCCCTATAATTCACCCCTCCACTTT. Its protein is CASSFKPYNSPLHF. The chain uses TRBV7-9 and TRBJ1-6, with D unresolved. CDR1 is SEHNR and CDR2 is FQNEAQ in the germline V gene (reference sequence). V was pared by 3 bases and J by 2 bases, with 5 bases between. CDR3 length: 14 amino acids.

V and J are TRBV6-1 and TRBJ1-1, with 7 bases identical to TRBD1. The CDR3 is 14 amino acids. V lost 8 bases, J lost 2 bases, and 8 bases stayed unmatched. Per the germline V gene, CDR1 is MNHNS and CDR2 is SASEGT. CDR3 nucleotide sequence: TGTGCCAGCCGCTACAGGGACAGAAACACTGAAGCTTTCTTT. It yields the protein CASRYRDRNTEAFF.